Listed here are 10 T cell receptor beta chains from one sample, sequenced in a study of monozygotic twins with inflammatory bowel disease (dated by TCRdb to 2018 to 2020). Library method: 5' RACE. The listed sequencing device is Illumina HiSeq 2500. With the reads reprocessed by TCRdb, a single entry stands for each CDR3 protein sequence and no DNA is reported. This sample's records show 90,000 to 110,000 distinct CDR3 sequences. Clones ranked in the top ten supply around 12% of the sample. The specimen sequenced was blood. Every receptor here comes from a human donor with ulcerative colitis or Crohn's disease, or a healthy co-twin of an affected twin (not recorded which).

The chain joins TRBV28 to TRBJ2-2; TCRdb's D gene call, TRBD1, goes unchecked for lack of DNA. Germline values: CDR1 MDHEN, CDR2 SYDVKM. The CDR3 totals 17 residues. The CDR3: CASSLSGGARVTGELFF.

The V and J genes are TRBV6-2 or TRBV6-3 and TRBJ2-7; TCRdb reports TRBD1, a call that lacks DNA to check it against. From germline, CDR1 is MNHEY and CDR2 SVGEGT. The CDR3 is made up of 14 amino acids. The CDR3: CASSYGGQGYEQYF.

The rearrangement uses TRBV7-9 and TRBJ2-1. The CDR3 has 14 residues. Germline V lookup: CDR1 SEHNR, CDR2 FQNEAQ (reference sequence). CDR3 sequence: CASSLAGLGNEQFF.

The genes are TRBV7-3 and TRBJ2-5; TCRdb names TRBD2, which stays unverified in the absence of DNA. The CDR3 is made up of 15 amino acids. Germline lookup yields CDR1 SGHTA and CDR2 FQGTGA. The chain's CDR3 is CASSGTSVQGETQYF.

The rearrangement joins TRBV3-1 to TRBJ2-5; no DNA is available, so the TRBD2 call from TCRdb remains unchecked. The CDR3 has 20 amino acids. Germline lookup yields CDR1 LGHDT and CDR2 YNNKEL (reference sequence). The CDR3 loop reads CASSQVAVAGGLFAFETQYF.

The rearrangement uses TRBV4-1 and TRBJ1-5; TCRdb's assignment of TRBD1 cannot be checked, as there is no DNA. CDR1 is MGHRA, CDR2 YSYEKL, per germline. CDR3 length equals 15 residues. CDR3 in amino acids: CASSHPGTGATTQHF.

CDR3 sequence reads: CASSHEGANTEAFF. V gene TRBV3-1 combines with J gene TRBJ1-1; TCRdb proposes TRBD1, but this gene call is untestable without DNA. The germline V gene has CDR1 LGHDT and CDR2 YNNKEL (reference sequence). The CDR3 is 14 amino acids.

This CDR3 is CASGLAGGQNEQFF. The chain recombines TRBV12-3 or TRBV12-4 with TRBJ2-1; absent DNA, TCRdb's TRBD1 call cannot be checked. The CDR3 runs 14 residues.

V usage is TRBV3-1 and J usage is TRBJ2-1; TCRdb gives TRBD2 as the D gene, but with no DNA this cannot be confirmed. The CDR3 runs 15 residues. CDR1 LGHDT and CDR2 YNNKEL come from the germline V gene (reference sequence). The chain's CDR3 is CASTMMREYDNEQFF.

This chain connects TRBV5-1 to TRBJ2-1; TCRdb reports TRBD1, a call that lacks DNA to check it against. Germline CDR1 and CDR2: SGHRS and YFSETQ. The CDR3 is made up of 15 amino acids. This CDR3 is CASSRTGVSYNEQFF.